This T cell receptor beta chain was recorded in a study of blood T cell repertoires in COVID-19. Background on the study: Both acute and convalescent COVID-19 samples were obtained from the United States, Italy and Spain.

Losses at the gene ends were 3 bases for V and 3 bases for J; bases not matched to a gene: 6. The CDR3 is made up of 15 amino acids. Germline V gene sequence: CDR1 LNHDA, CDR2 SQIVND (reference sequence). Original data processing: The assay estimated nucleated cells by amplifying reference gene primers. Assay used: immunoSEQ multiplex PCR; TCRdb lists only in-frame clones, some missing. V, J and clone size are taken as reported in that table, and D and trimming were inferred from the DNA itself. This table holds 160,000 or so clones, roughly 90% found once. V usage is TRBV19 and J usage is TRBJ1-2; TRBD1 aligns across 8 bases. Sequencing was carried out using peripheral blood. The sequence came from a man aged 60-69 years with acute or convalescent COVID-19. The CDR3 protein is CASSIAGQVYYGYTF. The DNA of the CDR3 is TGTGCCAGTAGTATTGCGGGACAGGTTTACTATGGCTACACCTTC.